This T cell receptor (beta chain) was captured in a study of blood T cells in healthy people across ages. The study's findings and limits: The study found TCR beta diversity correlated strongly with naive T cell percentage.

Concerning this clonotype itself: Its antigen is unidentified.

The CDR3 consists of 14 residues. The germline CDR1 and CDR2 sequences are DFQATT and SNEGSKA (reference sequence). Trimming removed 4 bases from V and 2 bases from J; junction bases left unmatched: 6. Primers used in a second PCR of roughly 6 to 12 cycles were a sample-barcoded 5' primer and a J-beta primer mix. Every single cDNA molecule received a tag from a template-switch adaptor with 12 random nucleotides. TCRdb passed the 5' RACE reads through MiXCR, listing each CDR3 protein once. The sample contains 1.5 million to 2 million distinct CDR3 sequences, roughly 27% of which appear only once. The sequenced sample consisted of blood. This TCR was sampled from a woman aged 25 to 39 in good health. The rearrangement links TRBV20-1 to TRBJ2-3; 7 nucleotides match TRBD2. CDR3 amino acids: CSAKSGGSTDTQYF. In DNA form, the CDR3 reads TGCAGTGCTAAATCGGGGGGTTCCACAGATACGCAGTATTTT.